The entry that follows covers one T cell receptor (beta chain) sequence. Its specificity is unknown. This sample is drawn from a study of long-term antiretroviral therapy in people with HIV. General study points: Clones that had undergone expansion before ART prevailed in the repertoire throughout all time points.

immunoSEQ v3.0 was run at survey level. The protocol was immunoSEQ multiplex PCR, while the TCRdb copy is restricted to in-frame clones and leaves out a portion. This table holds roughly 40,000 clones, 85% to 90% found once. This CDR3 spans 16 amino acids. Per the germline V gene, CDR1 is LGHNT and CDR2 is FRNRAP. With V trimmed by 5 bases and J by 5 bases, 7 bases remained unmatched. The clonotype comes from a woman aged 50 to 60 with HIV. The chain employs TRBV12-5 and TRBJ2-2; 11 positions match TRBD2. The specimen was unsorted PBMCs, collected 1.2 years after starting antiretroviral therapy. The CDR3 spells CASGLPGTSGTGELFF. The CDR3 coding sequence is TGTGCTAGTGGTCTGCCCGGGACTAGCGGTACCGGGGAGCTGTTTTTT. Full variable domain (rest looked up from reference TRBV12-5 and TRBJ2-2): DARVTQTPRHKVTEMGQEVTMRCQPILGHNTVFWYRQTMMQGLELLAYFRNRAPLDDSGMPKDRFSAEMPDATLATLKIQPSEPRDSAVYFCASGLPGTSGTGELFFGEGSRLTVL.